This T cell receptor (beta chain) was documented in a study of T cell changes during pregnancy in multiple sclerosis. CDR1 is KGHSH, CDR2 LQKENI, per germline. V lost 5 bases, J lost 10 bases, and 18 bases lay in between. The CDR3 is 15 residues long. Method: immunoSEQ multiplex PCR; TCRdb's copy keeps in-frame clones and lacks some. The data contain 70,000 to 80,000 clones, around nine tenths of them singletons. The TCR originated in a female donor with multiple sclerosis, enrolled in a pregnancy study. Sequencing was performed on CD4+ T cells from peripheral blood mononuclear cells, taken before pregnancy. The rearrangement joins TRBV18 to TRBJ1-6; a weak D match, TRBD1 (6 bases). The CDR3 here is CASSTDRTGMSPLHF. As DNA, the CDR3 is TGTGCCAGCTCAACCGACCGTACAGGGATGTCACCCCTCCACTTT.